This is a list of T cell receptor beta chains from one sample in a study of cytomegalovirus exposure and HLA in healthy donors. The protocol was immunoSEQ multiplex PCR, while the TCRdb copy is restricted to in-frame clones and leaves out a portion. Here the sample spans about 300,000 clones, roughly 89% being singletons. Sequenced sample: PBMCs. These receptors were collected from a man aged 40-49 years in good health and CMV-seropositive. The CDR3 runs from the conserved cysteine through the conserved F or W.

v_call,cdr3_aa
TRBV27,CASSPLAGVSNEQYF
TRBV27,CASSSGQAARDSPLHF
TRBV27,CASSLRSTDTQYF
TRBV10-2,CASGDSSYEQYF
TRBV15,CATSRDFNGGNQPQHF
TRBV9,CASSVAAGPAYGYTF
TRBV28,CASRPMGTGPLLEQYF
TRBV7-9,CASSLRNLGRGIDYEQYF
TRBV4-3,CASSQVPGGEETQYF
TRBV5-1,CASSPGQSYEQYF
TRBV19,CASSIGQQETQYF
TRBV18,CASSRDRLNTEAFF
TRBV19,CASSITGQNTEAFF
TRBV12-5,CASGFMGPFYEQYF
TRBV28,CASSLGTVYEQYF
TRBV9,CASKPLEREGELFF
TRBV28,CASSLLSGPEQYF
TRBV7-3,CASSPPGTDTQYF
TRBV4-1,CASSQGLGQGDGYTF
TRBV28,CASSSGTVVVHNEKLFF
TRBV6-5,CASGTGVYTEAFF
TRBV25-1,CASSESTTGDTEAFF
TRBV19,CASSRPGGALMGNEQFF
TRBV28,CASTLAGDEQYF